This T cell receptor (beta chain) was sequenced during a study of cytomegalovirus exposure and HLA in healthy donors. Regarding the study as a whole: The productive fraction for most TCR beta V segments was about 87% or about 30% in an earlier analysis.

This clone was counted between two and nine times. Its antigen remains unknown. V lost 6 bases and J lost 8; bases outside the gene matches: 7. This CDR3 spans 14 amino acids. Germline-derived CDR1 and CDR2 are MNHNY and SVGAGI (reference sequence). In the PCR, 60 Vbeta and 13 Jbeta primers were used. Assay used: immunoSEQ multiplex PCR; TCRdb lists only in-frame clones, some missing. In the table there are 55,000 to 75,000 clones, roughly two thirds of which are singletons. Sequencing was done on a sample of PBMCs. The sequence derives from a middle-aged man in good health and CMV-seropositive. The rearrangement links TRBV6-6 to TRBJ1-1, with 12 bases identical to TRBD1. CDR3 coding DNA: TGTGCCAGCAGATACGGGACAGGGGGCGCCGAAGCTTTCTTT. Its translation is CASRYGTGGAEAFF.